The clone carrying this TCR beta chain came up many times. Its antigen remains unknown. A second roughly 6 to 12 cycle PCR used barcoded and J-beta primers. TCRdb passed the 5' RACE reads through MiXCR, listing each CDR3 protein once. The table lists roughly 1.5 million distinct CDR3 sequences, 35% to 45% of them singletons. This record belongs to a study of blood T cells in healthy people across ages. Broader study findings: Per million T cells, TCR beta diversity dropped about linearly as age rose.

The V gene's germline CDR1 is MNHNY and CDR2 SVGAGI (reference sequence). The CDR3 consists of 11 residues. The germline V and J ends were trimmed by 2 bases and 8 bases, with 4 bases remaining between them. The sequence was obtained from a woman aged 18-29 years in good health. The source material was blood. The chain has TRBV6-6 and TRBJ2-1; the D is unclear. The CDR3 region is CASSYVDEQFF. CDR3 bases: TGTGCCAGCAGTTACGTTGATGAGCAGTTCTTC.